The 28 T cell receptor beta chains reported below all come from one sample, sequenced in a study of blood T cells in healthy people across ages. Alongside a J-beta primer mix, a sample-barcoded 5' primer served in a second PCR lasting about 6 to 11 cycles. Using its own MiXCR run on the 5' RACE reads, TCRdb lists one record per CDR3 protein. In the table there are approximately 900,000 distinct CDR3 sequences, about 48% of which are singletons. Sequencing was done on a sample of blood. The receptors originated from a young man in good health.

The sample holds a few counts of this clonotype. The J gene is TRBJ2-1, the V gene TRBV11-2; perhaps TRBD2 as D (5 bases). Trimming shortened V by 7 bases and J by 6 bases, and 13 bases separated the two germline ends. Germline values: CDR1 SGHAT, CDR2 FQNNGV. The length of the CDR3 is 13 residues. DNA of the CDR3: TGTGCCAGCACCCGAGGGCTGGTCAATGAGCAGTTCTTC. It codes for CASTRGLVNEQFF.

Here the CDR3 DNA reads TGTGCCAGCAGCCAAGATGTCGCAGTGACTGAGCAGTTCTTC. The encoded protein is CASSQDVAVTEQFF. This chain connects TRBV4-2 to TRBJ2-1; no clear D gene. Trimming took 0 bases from V and 9 from J, leaving 12 bases between them. Germline CDR1 reads LGHNA; CDR2 reads YNFKEQ. The CDR3 runs to 14 residues.

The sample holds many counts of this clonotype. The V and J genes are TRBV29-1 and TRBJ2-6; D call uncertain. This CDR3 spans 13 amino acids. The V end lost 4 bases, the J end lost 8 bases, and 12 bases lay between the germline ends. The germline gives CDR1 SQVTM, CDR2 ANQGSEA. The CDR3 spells CSVGSRGTNVLTF. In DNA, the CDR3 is TGCAGCGTTGGCTCCAGAGGTACCAACGTCCTGACTTTC.

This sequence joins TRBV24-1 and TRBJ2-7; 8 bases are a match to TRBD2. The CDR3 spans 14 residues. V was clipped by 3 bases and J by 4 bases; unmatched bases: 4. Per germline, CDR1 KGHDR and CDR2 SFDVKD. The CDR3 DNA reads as TGTGCCACCAGTGATCCCGGGACTAGATACGAGCAGTACTTC. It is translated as CATSDPGTRYEQYF.

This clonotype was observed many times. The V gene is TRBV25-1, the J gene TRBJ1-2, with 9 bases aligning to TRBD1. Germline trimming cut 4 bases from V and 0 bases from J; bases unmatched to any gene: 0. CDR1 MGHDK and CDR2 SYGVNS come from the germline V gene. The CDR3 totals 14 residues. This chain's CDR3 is CASSGQGANYGYTF. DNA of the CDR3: TGTGCCAGCAGTGGACAGGGGGCTAACTATGGCTACACCTTC.

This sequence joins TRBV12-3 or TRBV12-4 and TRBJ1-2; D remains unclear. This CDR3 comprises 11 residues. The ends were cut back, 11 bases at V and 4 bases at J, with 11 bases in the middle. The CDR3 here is CASGRTYGYTF. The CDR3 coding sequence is TGTGCCTCCGGACGGACCTATGGCTACACCTTC.

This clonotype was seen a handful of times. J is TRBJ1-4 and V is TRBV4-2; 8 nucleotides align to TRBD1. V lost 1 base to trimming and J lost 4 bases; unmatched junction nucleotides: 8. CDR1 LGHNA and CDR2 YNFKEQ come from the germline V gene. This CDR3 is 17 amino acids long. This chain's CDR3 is CASSQGDRSGGNEKLFF. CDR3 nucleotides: TGTGCCAGCAGCCAAGGGGACAGGTCGGGGGGTAATGAAAAACTGTTTTTT.

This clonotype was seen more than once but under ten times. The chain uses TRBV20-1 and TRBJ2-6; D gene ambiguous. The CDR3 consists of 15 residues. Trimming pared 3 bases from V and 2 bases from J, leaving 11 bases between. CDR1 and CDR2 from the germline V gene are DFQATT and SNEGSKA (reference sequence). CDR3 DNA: TGCAGTGCTAGGCTGGGGTTGCCTGGGGCCAACGTCCTGACTTTC. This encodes CSARLGLPGANVLTF.

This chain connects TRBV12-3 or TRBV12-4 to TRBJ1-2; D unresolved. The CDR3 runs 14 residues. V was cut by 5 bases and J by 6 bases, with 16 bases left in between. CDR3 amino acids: CASSPSGGRHGYTF. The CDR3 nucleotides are TGTGCCAGCAGTCCATCCGGAGGGCGCCATGGCTACACCTTC.

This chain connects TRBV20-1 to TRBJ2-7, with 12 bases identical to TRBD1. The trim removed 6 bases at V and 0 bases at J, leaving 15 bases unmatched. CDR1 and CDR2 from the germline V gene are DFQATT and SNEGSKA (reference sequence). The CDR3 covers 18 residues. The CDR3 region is CSALGDRGPRSFSYEQYF. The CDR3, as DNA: TGCAGTGCCCTGGGGGACAGGGGGCCGCGATCCTTCTCCTACGAGCAGTACTTC.

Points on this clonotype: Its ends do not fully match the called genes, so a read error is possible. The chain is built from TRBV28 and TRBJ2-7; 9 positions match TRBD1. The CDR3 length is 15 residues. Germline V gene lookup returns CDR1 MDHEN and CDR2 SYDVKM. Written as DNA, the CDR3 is TGTGCCAACAGTTTTCTGGGGACAGGGATCTACGAGCAGTACTTC. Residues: CANSFLGTGIYEQYF.

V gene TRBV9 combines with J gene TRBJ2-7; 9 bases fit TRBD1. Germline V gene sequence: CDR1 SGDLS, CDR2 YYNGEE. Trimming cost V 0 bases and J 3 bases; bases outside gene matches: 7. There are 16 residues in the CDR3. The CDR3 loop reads CASSVGSGQGFYEQYF. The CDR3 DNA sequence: TGTGCCAGCAGCGTAGGATCAGGACAGGGGTTCTACGAGCAGTACTTC.

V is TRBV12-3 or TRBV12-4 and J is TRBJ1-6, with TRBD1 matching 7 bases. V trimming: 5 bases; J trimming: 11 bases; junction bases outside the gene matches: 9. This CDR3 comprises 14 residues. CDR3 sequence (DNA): TGTGCCAGCAGTCAAGGACAGGCAGTAACACCCCTCCACTTT. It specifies CASSQGQAVTPLHF.

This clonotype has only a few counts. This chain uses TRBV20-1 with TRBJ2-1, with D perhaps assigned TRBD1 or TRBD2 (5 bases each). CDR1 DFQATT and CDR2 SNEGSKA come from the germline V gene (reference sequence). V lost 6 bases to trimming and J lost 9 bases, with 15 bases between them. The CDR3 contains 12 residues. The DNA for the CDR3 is TGCAGTGCCTCTGGGGGAACGGGTGAGCAGTTCTTC. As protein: CSASGGTGEQFF.

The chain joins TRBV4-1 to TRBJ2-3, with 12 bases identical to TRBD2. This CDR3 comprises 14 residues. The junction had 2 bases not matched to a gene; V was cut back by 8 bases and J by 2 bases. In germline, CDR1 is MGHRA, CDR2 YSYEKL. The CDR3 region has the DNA TGCGCCAGCGGACTAGCGGGGACCACAGATACGCAGTATTTT. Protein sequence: CASGLAGTTDTQYF.

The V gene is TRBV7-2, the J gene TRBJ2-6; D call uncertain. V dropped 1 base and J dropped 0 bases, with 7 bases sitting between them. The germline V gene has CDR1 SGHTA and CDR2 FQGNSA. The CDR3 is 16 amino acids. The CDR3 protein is CASSLVGVSGANVLTF. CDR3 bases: TGTGCCAGCAGCTTAGTTGGTGTCTCTGGGGCCAACGTCCTGACTTTC.

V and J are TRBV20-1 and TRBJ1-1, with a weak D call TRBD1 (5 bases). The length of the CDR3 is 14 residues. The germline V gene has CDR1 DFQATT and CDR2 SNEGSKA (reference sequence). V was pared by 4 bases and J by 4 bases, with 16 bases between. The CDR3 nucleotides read TGCAGTGCTAATTCGCAGGGAGGTGTCACTGAAGCTTTCTTT. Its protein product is CSANSQGGVTEAFF.

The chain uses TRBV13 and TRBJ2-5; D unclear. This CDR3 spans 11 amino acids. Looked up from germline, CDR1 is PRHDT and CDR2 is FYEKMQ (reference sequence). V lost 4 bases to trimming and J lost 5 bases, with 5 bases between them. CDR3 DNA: TGTGCCAGCAGCTCGCACGAGACCCAGTACTTC. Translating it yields CASSSHETQYF.

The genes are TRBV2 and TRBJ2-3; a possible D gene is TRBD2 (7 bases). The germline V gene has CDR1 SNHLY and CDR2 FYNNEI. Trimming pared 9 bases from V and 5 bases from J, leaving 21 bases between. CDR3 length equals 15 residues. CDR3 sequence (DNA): TGTGCCAGAAGAGCAGGTGGGGGGGCGAAAGATACGCAGTATTTT. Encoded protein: CARRAGGGAKDTQYF.

The CDR3 protein is CASSLEPPRANQPQHF. The CDR3 DNA is TGTGCCAGCAGTCTCGAACCCCCGAGGGCCAATCAGCCCCAGCATTTT. The chain combines TRBV27 with TRBJ1-5; D remains ambiguous. This CDR3 comprises 16 residues. Germline V CDR1 and CDR2: MNHEY, SMNVEV (reference sequence). The V and J ends lost 5 bases and 3 bases respectively, with 17 bases between them.

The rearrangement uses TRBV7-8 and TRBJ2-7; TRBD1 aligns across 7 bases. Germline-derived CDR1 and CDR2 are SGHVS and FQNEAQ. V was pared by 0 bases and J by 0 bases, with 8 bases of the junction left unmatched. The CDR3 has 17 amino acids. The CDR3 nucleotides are TGTGCCAGCAGCTTAGCGGAGACAGGGTCAACCTCCTACGAGCAGTACTTC. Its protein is CASSLAETGSTSYEQYF.

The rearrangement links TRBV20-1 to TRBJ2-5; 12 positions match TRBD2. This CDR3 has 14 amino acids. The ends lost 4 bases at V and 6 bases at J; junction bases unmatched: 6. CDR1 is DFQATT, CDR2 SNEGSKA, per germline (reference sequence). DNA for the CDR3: TGCAGTGCTAAGGCTAGCGGGGGGGCGAAGACCCAGTACTTC. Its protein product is CSAKASGGAKTQYF.

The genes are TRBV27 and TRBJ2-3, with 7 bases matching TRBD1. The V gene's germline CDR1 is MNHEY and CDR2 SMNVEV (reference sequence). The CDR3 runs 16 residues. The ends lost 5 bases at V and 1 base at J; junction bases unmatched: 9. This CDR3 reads CASSRAIDRGTDTQYF. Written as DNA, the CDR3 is TGTGCCAGCAGTCGAGCCATAGACAGGGGCACAGATACGCAGTATTTT.

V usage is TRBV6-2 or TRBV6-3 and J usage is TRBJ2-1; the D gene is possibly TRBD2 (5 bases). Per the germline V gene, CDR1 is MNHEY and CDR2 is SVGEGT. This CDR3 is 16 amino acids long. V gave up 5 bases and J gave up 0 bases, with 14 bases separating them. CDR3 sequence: CASSRREPSSYNEQFF. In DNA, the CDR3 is TGTGCCAGCAGTCGACGGGAACCGAGCTCCTACAATGAGCAGTTCTTC.

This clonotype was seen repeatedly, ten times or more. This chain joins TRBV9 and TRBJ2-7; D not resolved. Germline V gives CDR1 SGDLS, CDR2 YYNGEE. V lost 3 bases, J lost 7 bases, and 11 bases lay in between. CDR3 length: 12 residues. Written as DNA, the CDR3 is TGTGCCAGCAGCGGCCCTTTAGGTGAGCAGTACTTC. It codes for CASSGPLGEQYF.

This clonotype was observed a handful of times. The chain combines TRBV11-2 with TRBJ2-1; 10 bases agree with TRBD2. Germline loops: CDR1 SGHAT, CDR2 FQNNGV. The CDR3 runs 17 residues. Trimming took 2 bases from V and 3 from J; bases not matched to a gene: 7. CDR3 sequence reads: CASSLRLAGELYNEQFF. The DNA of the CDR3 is TGTGCCAGCAGCTTACGCCTAGCGGGGGAACTCTACAATGAGCAGTTCTTC. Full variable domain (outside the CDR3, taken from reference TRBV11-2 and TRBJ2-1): EAGVAQSPRYKIIEKRQSVAFWCNPISGHATLYWYQQILGQGPKLLIQFQNNGVVDDSQLPKDRFSAERLKGVDSTLKIQPAKLEDSAVYLCASSLRLAGELYNEQFFGPGTRLTVL.

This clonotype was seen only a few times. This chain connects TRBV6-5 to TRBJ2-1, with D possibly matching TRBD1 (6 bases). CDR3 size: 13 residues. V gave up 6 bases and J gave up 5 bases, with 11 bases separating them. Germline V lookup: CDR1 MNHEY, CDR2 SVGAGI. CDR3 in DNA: TGTGCCAGCAGAGGGACACAAAACAATGAGCAGTTCTTC. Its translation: CASRGTQNNEQFF.

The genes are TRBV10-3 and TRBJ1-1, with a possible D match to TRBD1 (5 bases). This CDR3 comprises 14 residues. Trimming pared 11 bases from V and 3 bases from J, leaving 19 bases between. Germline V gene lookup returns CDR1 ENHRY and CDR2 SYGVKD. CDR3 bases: TGTGCCGTGAAAGGAGGGGTCGGGGACACTGAAGCTTTCTTT. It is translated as CAVKGGVGDTEAFF.